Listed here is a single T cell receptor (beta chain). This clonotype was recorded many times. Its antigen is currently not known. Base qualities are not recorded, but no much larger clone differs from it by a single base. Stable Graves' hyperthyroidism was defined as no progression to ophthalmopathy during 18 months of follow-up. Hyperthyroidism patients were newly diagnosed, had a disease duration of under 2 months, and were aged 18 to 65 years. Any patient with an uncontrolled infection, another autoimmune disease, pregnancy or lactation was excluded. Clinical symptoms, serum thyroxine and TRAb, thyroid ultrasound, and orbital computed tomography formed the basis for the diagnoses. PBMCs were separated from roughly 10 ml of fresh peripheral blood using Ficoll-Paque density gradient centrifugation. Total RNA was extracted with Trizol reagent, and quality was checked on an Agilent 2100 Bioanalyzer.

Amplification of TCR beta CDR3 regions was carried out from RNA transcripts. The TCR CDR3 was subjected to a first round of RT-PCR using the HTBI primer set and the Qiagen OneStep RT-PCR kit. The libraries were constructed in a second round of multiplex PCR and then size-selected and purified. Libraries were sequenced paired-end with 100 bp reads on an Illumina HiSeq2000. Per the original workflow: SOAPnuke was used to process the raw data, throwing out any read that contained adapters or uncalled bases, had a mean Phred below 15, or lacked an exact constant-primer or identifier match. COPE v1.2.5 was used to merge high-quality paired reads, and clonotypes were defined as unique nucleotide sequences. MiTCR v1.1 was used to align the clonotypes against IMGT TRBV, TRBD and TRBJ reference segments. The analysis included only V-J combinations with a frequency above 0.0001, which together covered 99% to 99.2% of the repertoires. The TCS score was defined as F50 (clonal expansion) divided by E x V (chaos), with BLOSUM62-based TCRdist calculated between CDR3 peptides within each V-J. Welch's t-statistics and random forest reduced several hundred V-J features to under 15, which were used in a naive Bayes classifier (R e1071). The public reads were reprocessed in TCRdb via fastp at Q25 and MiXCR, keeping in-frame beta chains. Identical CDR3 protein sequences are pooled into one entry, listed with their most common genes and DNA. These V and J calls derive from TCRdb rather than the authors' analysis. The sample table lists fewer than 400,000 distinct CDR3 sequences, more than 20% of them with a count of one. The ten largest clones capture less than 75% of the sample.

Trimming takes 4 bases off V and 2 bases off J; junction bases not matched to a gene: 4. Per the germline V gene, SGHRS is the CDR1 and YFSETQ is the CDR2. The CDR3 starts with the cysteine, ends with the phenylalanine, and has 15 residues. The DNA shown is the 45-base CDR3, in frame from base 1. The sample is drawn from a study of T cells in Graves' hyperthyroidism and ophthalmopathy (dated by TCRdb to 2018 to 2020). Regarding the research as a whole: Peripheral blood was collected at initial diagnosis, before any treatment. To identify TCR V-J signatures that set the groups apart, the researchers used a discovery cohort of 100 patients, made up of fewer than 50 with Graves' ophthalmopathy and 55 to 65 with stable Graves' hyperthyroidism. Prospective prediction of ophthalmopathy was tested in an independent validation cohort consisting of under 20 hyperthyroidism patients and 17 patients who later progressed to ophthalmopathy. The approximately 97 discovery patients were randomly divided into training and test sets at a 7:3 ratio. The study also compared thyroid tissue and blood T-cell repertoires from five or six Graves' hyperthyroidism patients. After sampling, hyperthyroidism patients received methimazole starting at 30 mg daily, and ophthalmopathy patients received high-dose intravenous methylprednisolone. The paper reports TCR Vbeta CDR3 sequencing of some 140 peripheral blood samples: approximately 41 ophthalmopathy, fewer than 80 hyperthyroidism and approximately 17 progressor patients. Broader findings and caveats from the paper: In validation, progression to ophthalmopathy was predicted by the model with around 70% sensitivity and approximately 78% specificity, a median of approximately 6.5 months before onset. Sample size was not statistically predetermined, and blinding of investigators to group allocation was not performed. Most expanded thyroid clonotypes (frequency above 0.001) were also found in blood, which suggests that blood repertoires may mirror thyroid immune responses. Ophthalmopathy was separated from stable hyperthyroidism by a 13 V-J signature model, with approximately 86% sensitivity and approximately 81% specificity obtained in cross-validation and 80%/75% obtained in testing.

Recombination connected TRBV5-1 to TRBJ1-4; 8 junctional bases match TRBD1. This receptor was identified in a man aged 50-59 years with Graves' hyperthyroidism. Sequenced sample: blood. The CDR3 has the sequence CASSPRQGTNEKLFF. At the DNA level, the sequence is TGCGCCAGCAGCCCAAGACAGGGGACTAATGAAAAACTGTTTTTT. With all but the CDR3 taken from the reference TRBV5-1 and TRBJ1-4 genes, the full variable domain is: KAGVTQTPRYLIKTRGQQVTLSCSPISGHRSVSWYQQTPGQGLQFLFEYFSETQRNKGNFPGRFSGRQFSNSRSEMNVSTLELGDSALYLCASSPRQGTNEKLFFGSGTQLSVL.